The source of this T cell receptor beta chain is a study of shared clonotypes between healthy human individuals. Germline-derived CDR1 and CDR2 are MDHEN and SYDVKM. V lost 2 bases, J lost 4 bases, and 15 bases lay in between. There are 15 residues in the CDR3. Study-wide results and limits: It was only blood that was sampled, and tissue repertoires likely differ.

Regarding this clone: Its specificity is unknown.

Only in-frame clones appear in the TCRdb table, and some are missing; sequencing was by immunoSEQ multiplex PCR. The sample shows roughly 500,000 clones, about 95% of them seen only once. This sequence joins TRBV28 and TRBJ2-7; D call uncertain. The origin of this receptor is a woman aged 30 to 39 in good health. The sample comprised naive CD4+ T cells sorted from blood. The subset denotes: CD45RA+ positively selected. CDR3 DNA: TGTGCCAGCAGTTTAGACGGTAGGTCGGTTTACGAGCAGTACTTC. Amino acid sequence: CASSLDGRSVYEQYF.